This TCR beta chain is drawn from a study of shared clonotypes between healthy human individuals. The CDR3 is 15 amino acids. Method: immunoSEQ multiplex PCR; TCRdb's copy keeps in-frame clones and lacks some. Of hundreds of thousands of clones listed, 75% to 85% are singletons. Sequenced input: PBMCs. The chain couples TRBV12-2 to TRBJ2-1. TRBV12-2 is listed as a pseudogene. The sequence was collected from a woman aged 40 to 50 in good health. Some clones in this sample may be carry-over from other donors' samples. CDR3 in DNA: TGTGCAAGTCGCCCCTCCCCGACGGCCTACAATGAGCAGTTCTTC. Translated: CASRPSPTAYNEQFF.